The 7 T cell receptor beta chains given below trace back to one sample, sequenced in a study of monozygotic twins with inflammatory bowel disease. TCRdb re-called the 5' RACE reads and gives one entry per CDR3 protein, without DNA. The repertoire table contains around 370,000 distinct CDR3 sequences. Input material: blood. These receptors came from a human donor with ulcerative colitis or Crohn's disease, or a healthy co-twin of an affected twin (not recorded which).

V and J are TRBV24-1 and TRBJ2-1; TCRdb calls TRBD1, which cannot be checked without DNA. From germline, CDR1 is KGHDR and CDR2 SFDVKD. This CDR3 spans 16 amino acids. The CDR3 spells CATRDRARRIYNEQFF.

The chain is built from TRBV29-1 and TRBJ2-4; TCRdb gives TRBD1 as the D gene, but with no DNA this cannot be confirmed. Germline V gives CDR1 SQVTM, CDR2 ANQGSEA. CDR3 size: 15 residues. The CDR3 loop is CSVEKAQGAKNIQYF.

The rearrangement uses TRBV15 and TRBJ2-5. The V gene's germline CDR1 is LNHNV and CDR2 YYDKDF (reference sequence). This CDR3 comprises 16 residues. Here the CDR3 reads CATSREMGYVQETQYF.

This rearrangement joins TRBV5-1 to TRBJ2-5; TCRdb selects TRBD2, and the lack of DNA leaves this call unchecked. The length of the CDR3 is 14 residues. The germline CDR1 and CDR2 sequences are SGHRS and YFSETQ. The CDR3 sequence is CASSSTSEGETQYF.

The gene calls are TRBV6-5 and TRBJ1-5. Germline assignment: CDR1 MNHEY and CDR2 SVGAGI. The CDR3 length is 15 residues. The CDR3 here is CASSYSASSNQPQHF.

The genes are TRBV6-2 or TRBV6-3 and TRBJ1-1; there is no DNA to check the TCRdb D call of TRBD1. CDR1 and CDR2 (germline): MNHEY, SVGEGT. The CDR3 totals 17 residues. The CDR3 loop is CASSYGAARVGDTEAFF.

CDR3 protein: CAISDGTKRTDTQYF. V is TRBV10-3 and J is TRBJ2-3. The CDR3 runs to 15 residues. Germline CDR1 ENHRY, CDR2 SYGVKD.